This entry lists 26 T cell receptor beta chains sequenced from one sample in a study of blood T cell repertoires in COVID-19 (dated by TCRdb to the early 2020s). Preparation of the library involved the immunoSEQ multiplex PCR assay. This immuneACCESS table, as held by TCRdb, lists in-frame sequences with V and J called but not all clones. Of the missing ones, under half trace to an unresolved V gene in checked studies; the others have no known cause. The sample contains 170,000 or so clones, over 80% of them found a single time. The ten largest clones capture 2.9% of the sample. Sequencing used peripheral blood. The receptors were gathered from a woman in her fifties or sixties with acute or convalescent COVID-19.

CDR3 amino acids: CASKQGVGTEAFF. DNA for the CDR3: TGTGCCAGCAAACAGGGGGTAGGCACTGAAGCTTTCTTT. This chain uses TRBV19 with TRBJ1-1; 8 bases agree with TRBD1. There are 13 residues in the CDR3. The V gene end was trimmed by 9 bases and the J gene end by 4 bases; junction bases not matched to a gene: 7. Germline assignment: CDR1 LNHDA and CDR2 SQIVND (reference sequence).

The chain uses TRBV7-2 and TRBJ2-1, with 9 bases aligning to TRBD1. Germline CDR1 and CDR2: SGHTA and FQGNSA. J was trimmed by 1 base and V by 4 bases; bases with no gene match: 2. The CDR3 covers 15 residues. CDR3 amino acids: CASSSGQGSYNEQFF. The CDR3 bases are TGTGCCAGCAGCTCCGGACAGGGGTCCTACAATGAGCAGTTCTTC. The whole variable domain, filled in from reference TRBV7-2 and TRBJ2-1, reads GAGVSQSPSNKVTEKGKDVELRCDPISGHTALYWYRQSLGQGLEFLIYFQGNSAPDKSGLPSDRFSAERTGGSVSTLTIQRTQQEDSAVYLCASSSGQGSYNEQFFGPGTRLTVL.

This clone was counted once. V is TRBV3-1 (or the pseudogene TRBV3-2) and J is TRBJ2-2, with 7 bases fitting TRBD1. The germline V gene encodes CDR1 LGHDT and CDR2 YNNKEL (reference sequence). The CDR3 length is 15 residues. J was trimmed by 3 bases and V by 4 bases; bases with no gene match: 5. CDR3 nucleotides: TGTGCCAGCAGCCCGACAGGGAAGGACACCGGGGAGCTGTTTTTT. This gives the protein CASSPTGKDTGELFF.

The rearrangement links TRBV3-1 (or the pseudogene TRBV3-2) to TRBJ2-7; D remains ambiguous. Per germline, CDR1 LGHDT and CDR2 YNNKEL (reference sequence). Trimming left V 1 base short and J 2 bases short, with 15 bases between. The CDR3 totals 16 residues. The CDR3 nucleotides read TGTGCCAGCAGCCAAGTTCCCGGGTGGAGTACCTACGAGCAGTACTTC. The encoded protein is CASSQVPGWSTYEQYF.

The gene calls are TRBV5-4 and TRBJ1-2; D is unclear. The V end lost 7 bases, the J end lost 8 bases, and 18 bases lay between the germline ends. Germline CDR1 and CDR2: SGHNT and YYREEE (reference sequence). The CDR3 has 13 residues. The CDR3 DNA is TGTGCCAGCGGGAGGGTGCCCGTGAGCGGCTACACCTTC. Encoded protein: CASGRVPVSGYTF.

The rearrangement uses TRBV7-2 and TRBJ2-7; 8 bases line up with TRBD1. The germline V gene has CDR1 SGHTA and CDR2 FQGNSA. The CDR3 length is 15 residues. J lost 4 bases, V lost 5 bases, and 10 bases had no gene match. CDR3 sequence: CASSQAAGGAYEQYF. The CDR3, as DNA: TGTGCCAGCAGCCAGGCGGCAGGGGGCGCATACGAGCAGTACTTC.

This CDR3 is CASGHRICYEQYF. The CDR3, as DNA: TGTGCCAGCGGACACAGGATATGCTACGAGCAGTACTTC. The V call is TRBV12-1, the J call TRBJ2-7; the table calls TRBD1, which could not be checked here. TRBV12-1 is given as a pseudogene. This CDR3 region has 13 residues.

V gene TRBV3-1 (or the pseudogene TRBV3-2) combines with J gene TRBJ2-1; a weak D match, TRBD2 (5 bases). Germline V CDR1 and CDR2: LGHDT, YNNKEL (reference sequence). V was pared by 0 bases and J by 5 bases, with 14 bases between. CDR3 length equals 16 residues. The CDR3 here is CASSQEFPSRDNEQFF. The CDR3 DNA is TGTGCCAGCAGCCAAGAGTTCCCTAGCAGAGACAATGAGCAGTTCTTC.

This chain uses TRBV4-1 with TRBJ1-1, with D perhaps matching TRBD1 (5 bases). V gave up 6 bases and J gave up 1 base, with 15 bases separating them. The germline gives CDR1 MGHRA, CDR2 YSYEKL. The CDR3 consists of 15 residues. CDR3 sequence: CASSHGQGKNTEAFF. CDR3 DNA: TGCGCCAGCAGTCACGGACAAGGGAAGAACACTGAAGCTTTCTTT.

The rearrangement links TRBV19 to TRBJ2-1, with 11 nucleotides matching TRBD1. Trimming at V came to 5 bases and at J to 6 bases, leaving 3 bases not matched to a gene. The CDR3 has 14 amino acids. Germline-derived CDR1 and CDR2 are LNHDA and SQIVND (reference sequence). This chain's CDR3 is CASSQGQGVNEQFF. CDR3 nucleotides: TGTGCCAGTAGTCAGGGACAGGGGGTCAATGAGCAGTTCTTC.

This clone was seen a handful of times. This sequence joins TRBV7-2 and TRBJ1-1, with a possible D match to TRBD1 (6 bases). This CDR3 comprises 15 residues. In germline, CDR1 is SGHTA, CDR2 FQGNSA. The V end was cut by 2 bases, the J end by 1 base, with 11 bases between. DNA of the CDR3: TGTGCCAGCAGCTTACGGGACACCCCGAACACTGAAGCTTTCTTT. Its translation: CASSLRDTPNTEAFF.

The chain couples TRBV11-1 to TRBJ2-5, with 7 bases lining up with TRBD1. V shed 4 bases, J shed 2 bases, and the junction held 10 bases outside the gene matches. CDR3 length: 16 residues. Germline V gene sequence: CDR1 SGHAT, CDR2 FQDESV (reference sequence). CDR3 nucleotides: TGTGCCAGCAGCTCGATCCGGGACAGTCCTCAAGAGACCCAGTACTTC. Encoded protein: CASSSIRDSPQETQYF.

V and J are TRBV7-8 and TRBJ1-1, with no clear D. The V and J ends lost 5 bases and 6 bases respectively, with 7 bases between them. The CDR3 runs 11 residues. In germline, CDR1 is SGHVS, CDR2 FQNEAQ. The CDR3 coding sequence is TGTGCCAGCAGCCCTCTAGCTGAAGCTTTCTTT. This gives the protein CASSPLAEAFF.

The chain combines TRBV12-3 or TRBV12-4 with TRBJ2-7, with TRBD1 as a possible D gene (5 bases). CDR3 length equals 13 residues. V was pared by 2 bases and J by 5 bases, with 10 bases between. CDR3 loop: CASSLKARDEQYF. Here the CDR3 DNA reads TGTGCCAGCAGTTTAAAAGCCAGGGACGAGCAGTACTTC.

The V gene is TRBV5-1, the J gene TRBJ2-6, with a tentative D call TRBD1 (6 bases). The CDR3 spans 17 residues. Trimming left V 4 bases short and J 0 bases short, with 14 bases between. Germline V lookup: CDR1 SGHRS, CDR2 YFSETQ. The CDR3 loop is CASSLRTASSGANVLTF. The CDR3 region has the DNA TGCGCCAGCAGCCTCCGGACAGCGAGCTCTGGGGCCAACGTCCTGACTTTC.

The V call is TRBV28, the J call TRBJ2-3, with TRBD2 identical over 7 bases. CDR3 length: 19 residues. The germline V gene encodes CDR1 MDHEN and CDR2 SYDVKM. V lost 2 bases and J lost 2; bases outside the gene matches: 16. CDR3 in amino acids: CASSLPLGPGTIPTDTQYF. The CDR3 nucleotides are TGTGCCAGCAGTTTACCACTGGGACCCGGGACTATTCCCACAGATACGCAGTATTTT.

This chain uses TRBV10-3 with TRBJ2-3; 7 nucleotides line up with TRBD1. CDR3 size: 14 residues. V lost 10 bases, J lost 2 bases, and 9 bases stayed unmatched. Germline V lookup: CDR1 ENHRY, CDR2 SYGVKD. In nucleotides, the CDR3 is TGTGCCACCCAGGGACAGTTATACACAGATACGCAGTATTTT. This sequence encodes CATQGQLYTDTQYF.

A few counts support this clone. V usage is TRBV2 and J usage is TRBJ1-2; TRBD1 agrees at 7 bases. The trim removed 6 bases at V and 1 base at J, leaving 8 bases unmatched. Looked up from germline, CDR1 is SNHLY and CDR2 is FYNNEI. This CDR3 has 15 residues. The CDR3 loop reads CASRVRQGINYGYTF. As DNA, the CDR3 is TGTGCCAGCAGAGTGAGACAGGGAATTAACTATGGCTACACCTTC. Filled out from reference TRBV2 and TRBJ1-2, the complete variable domain reads EPEVTQTPSHQVTQMGQEVILRCVPISNHLYFYWYRQILGQKVEFLVSFYNNEISEKSEIFDDQFSVERPDGSNFTLKIRSTKLEDSAMYFCASRVRQGINYGYTFGSGTRLTVV.

This chain joins TRBV5-6 and TRBJ1-3, with 11 bases that match TRBD1. The CDR3 sequence is 15 residues long. After removal of 3 bases from V and 4 bases from J, the junction contained 3 bases not matched to a gene. The germline V gene has CDR1 SGHDT and CDR2 YYEEEE. The CDR3 region is CASSSDRGRGNTIYF. The CDR3 region has the DNA TGTGCCAGCAGCTCGGACAGGGGGCGCGGAAACACCATATATTTT.

The chain couples TRBV6-1 to TRBJ2-7; TRBD2 agrees at 7 bases. CDR1 is MNHNS, CDR2 SASEGT, per germline. Trimming took 3 bases from V and 2 from J; bases not matched to a gene: 10. CDR3 size: 16 residues. CDR3 sequence reads: CASSDFGGRGTYEQYF. For the CDR3, the DNA is TGTGCCAGCAGTGACTTCGGGGGGAGGGGAACCTACGAGCAGTACTTC.

The J gene is TRBJ1-6, the V gene TRBV7-2; D is possibly TRBD1 (5 bases). CDR3 length equals 15 residues. The V and J ends lost 5 bases and 10 bases respectively, with 18 bases between them. The germline CDR1 and CDR2 sequences are SGHTA and FQGNSA. The CDR3 here is CASSRDDAGLSPLHF. Written as DNA, the CDR3 is TGTGCCAGCAGCCGCGACGATGCAGGGTTATCACCCCTCCACTTT.

The V call is TRBV4-2, the J call TRBJ1-6; TRBD1 might be the D (6 bases). CDR3 length: 15 residues. Trimming shortened V by 0 bases and J by 10 bases, and 13 bases separated the two germline ends. The germline V gene has CDR1 LGHNA and CDR2 YNFKEQ. CDR3 in amino acids: CASSQDTRGGSPLHF. In DNA, the CDR3 is TGTGCCAGCAGCCAAGATACCAGGGGTGGCTCACCCCTCCACTTT.

The CDR3 DNA follows: TGTGCCAGCAGTGACGTAGCGGGGGGCCAGGGAGATACGCAGTATTTT. Amino acid sequence: CASSDVAGGQGDTQYF. The chain couples TRBV6-4 to TRBJ2-3, with 10 bases lining up with TRBD2. CDR1 MRHNA and CDR2 SNTAGT come from the germline V gene. V shed 2 bases and J 5 bases; nucleotides not matched to a gene: 7. The CDR3 is 16 amino acids.

V and J are TRBV5-1 and TRBJ2-3; 9 bases map to TRBD1. Germline V gene lookup returns CDR1 SGHRS and CDR2 YFSETQ. After removal of 3 bases from V and 4 bases from J, the junction contained 9 bases not matched to a gene. This CDR3 has 16 residues. The CDR3 sequence: CASSWEDRGGADTQYF. CDR3 DNA sequence: TGCGCCAGCAGCTGGGAGGACAGGGGAGGCGCAGATACGCAGTATTTT.

The chain joins TRBV6-2 or TRBV6-3 to TRBJ2-7; D unresolved. The V gene lost 2 bases and the J gene lost 2 bases, with 10 bases spanning the gap. This CDR3 has 14 amino acids. Germline CDR1 and CDR2: MNHEY and SVGEGT. This chain's CDR3 is CASSYGRPPYEQYF. The CDR3 DNA is TGTGCCAGCAGTTACGGCAGGCCCCCCTACGAGCAGTACTTC.

J is TRBJ2-3 and V is TRBV14, with D perhaps matching TRBD1 (6 bases). CDR3 length equals 15 residues. The ends were cut back, 5 bases at V and 3 bases at J, with 15 bases in the middle. The V gene's germline CDR1 is SGHDN and CDR2 FVKESK. Here the CDR3 reads CASSARTVRTDTQYF. The CDR3 DNA follows: TGTGCCAGCAGCGCTCGGACAGTGCGGACAGATACGCAGTATTTT.